Listed here are 2 T cell receptor beta chains from one sample, sequenced in a study of CD8 T cells in ankylosing spondylitis. TCRdb ran MiXCR on the 5' RACE reads and lists one entry per CDR3 protein. This sample has roughly 160,000 distinct CDR3 sequences, with around a tenth found just once. The sequenced sample was blood, either unsorted or a sorted T cell fraction (not recorded which). These receptors all come from a female donor with ankylosing spondylitis or in good health (not recorded which).

This clonotype came up many times. The chain combines TRBV13 with TRBJ1-2; D ambiguous. Germline loops: CDR1 PRHDT, CDR2 FYEKMQ (reference sequence). This CDR3 is built from 12 residues. V dropped 4 bases and J dropped 7 bases, with 10 bases sitting between them. CDR3 loop: CASSSLQRGYTF. The CDR3 DNA sequence: TGTGCCAGCAGCTCCTTACAGCGTGGCTACACCTTC.

This clonotype was detected ten times or more. The chain couples TRBV6-2 or TRBV6-3 to TRBJ2-1; 12 bases line up with TRBD2. The CDR3 is made up of 15 amino acids. Germline loops: CDR1 MNHEY, CDR2 SVGEGT. Germline trimming cut 6 bases from V and 0 bases from J; bases unmatched to any gene: 0. This chain's CDR3 is CASRTSGSSYNEQFF. CDR3 coding DNA: TGTGCCAGCAGGACTAGCGGGAGCTCCTACAATGAGCAGTTCTTC.